These 10 T cell receptor beta chains originate from one sample sequenced in a study of cytomegalovirus exposure and HLA in healthy donors. The primer mix had 60 Vbeta and 13 Jbeta primers. Sequenced by immunoSEQ multiplex PCR; TCRdb stores in-frame clones only, minus some. The listing records some 89,000 clones. Source material: PBMCs. The receptors derive from a woman aged 30 to 39 in good health and CMV-seronegative.

The chain employs TRBV5-1 and TRBJ1-1, with a weak D call TRBD1 (5 bases). The CDR3 sequence is 16 residues long. From germline, CDR1 is SGHRS and CDR2 YFSETQ. V was trimmed by 0 bases and J by 0 bases, leaving 12 bases between them. The CDR3 reads CASSLGQGLMNTEAFF. CDR3 in DNA: TGCGCCAGCAGCTTGGGGCAGGGTCTTATGAACACTGAAGCTTTCTTT.

V usage is TRBV6-6 and J usage is TRBJ2-3, with D tentatively TRBD1 (5 bases). This CDR3 is 13 amino acids long. Germline assignment: CDR1 MNHNY and CDR2 SVGAGI (reference sequence). V was cut by 6 bases and J by 1 base, with 8 bases left in between. The CDR3 coding sequence is TGTGCCAGCAGGGAGACAGGCACAGATACGCAGTATTTT. Protein product: CASRETGTDTQYF.

The rearrangement links TRBV7-3 to TRBJ2-3, with 15 bases aligning to TRBD2. CDR1 is SGHTA and CDR2 is FQGTGA in the germline V gene. J lost 5 bases, V lost 5 bases, and 2 bases had no gene match. The CDR3 loop spans 15 amino acids. CDR3 sequence (DNA): TGTGCCAGCAGCCCGGGACTAGCGGGAGGAGATACGCAGTATTTT. Its protein product is CASSPGLAGGDTQYF.

CDR3: CASNERTGDTGELFF. CDR3 sequence (DNA): TGTGCCAGCAACGAAAGGACAGGGGACACCGGGGAGCTGTTTTTT. The chain carries TRBV4-2 and TRBJ2-2, with 9 bases aligning to TRBD1. Germline V lookup: CDR1 LGHNA, CDR2 YNFKEQ. The CDR3 extends over 15 amino acids. The V segment lost 7 bases and the J segment 3 bases; nucleotides outside the gene matches: 6.

This chain uses TRBV6-1 with TRBJ1-1; the D gene is possibly TRBD1 (5 bases). V lost 6 bases and J 11 bases, leaving 13 bases between the germline ends. The germline V gene has CDR1 MNHNS and CDR2 SASEGT. CDR3 length: 11 amino acids. The CDR3 loop reads CASRLGGRAFF. The CDR3 DNA sequence: TGTGCCAGCAGACTGGGGGGGAGGGCTTTCTTT.

The chain has TRBV5-4 and TRBJ2-1, with 7 bases fitting TRBD1. Germline V gene lookup returns CDR1 SGHNT and CDR2 YYREEE (reference sequence). Trimming at V came to 4 bases and at J to 4 bases, leaving 11 bases not matched to a gene. The CDR3 loop spans 16 amino acids. CDR3 sequence (DNA): TGTGCCAGCAGCCTTGGGACAGACCTTGTTTACAATGAGCAGTTCTTC. This encodes CASSLGTDLVYNEQFF.

The chain uses TRBV9 and TRBJ2-1, with D perhaps TRBD2 (5 bases). The germline CDR1 and CDR2 sequences are SGDLS and YYNGEE. The ends were cut back, 3 bases at V and 4 bases at J, with 26 bases in the middle. The CDR3 is 19 residues long. The CDR3 region has the DNA TGTGCCAGCAGCGGTAGTCGACCAAGGGAGCTAACGGGGTACAATGAGCAGTTCTTC. Its translation: CASSGSRPRELTGYNEQFF.

The rearrangement links TRBV7-3 to TRBJ2-1; a weak D match, TRBD2 (5 bases). Germline CDR1 reads SGHTA; CDR2 reads FQGTGA. Trimming took 6 bases from V and 4 from J, leaving 19 bases between them. The CDR3 length is 16 residues. The CDR3 spells CASRPPRGGRYNEQFF. The CDR3 coding sequence is TGTGCCAGCAGGCCGCCTCGAGGAGGACGGTACAATGAGCAGTTCTTC.

The V call is TRBV5-4, the J call TRBJ2-1; possible D gene TRBD2, 5 bases. V was pared by 4 bases and J by 1 base, with 6 bases between. The CDR3 has 13 residues. The germline V gene has CDR1 SGHNT and CDR2 YYREEE (reference sequence). In nucleotides, the CDR3 is TGTGCCAGCAGCCGGAGGTCCTACAATGAGCAGTTCTTC. Its protein product is CASSRRSYNEQFF.

The chain recombines TRBV19 with TRBJ1-1; a possible D gene is TRBD1 (5 bases). The CDR3 totals 14 residues. Per germline, CDR1 LNHDA and CDR2 SQIVND (reference sequence). Trimming took off 3 bases at V and 2 bases at J, with 10 bases between the two ends. CDR3 DNA: TGTGCCAGTAGTATGAACAGGCTAAACACTGAAGCTTTCTTT. Amino acids: CASSMNRLNTEAFF.